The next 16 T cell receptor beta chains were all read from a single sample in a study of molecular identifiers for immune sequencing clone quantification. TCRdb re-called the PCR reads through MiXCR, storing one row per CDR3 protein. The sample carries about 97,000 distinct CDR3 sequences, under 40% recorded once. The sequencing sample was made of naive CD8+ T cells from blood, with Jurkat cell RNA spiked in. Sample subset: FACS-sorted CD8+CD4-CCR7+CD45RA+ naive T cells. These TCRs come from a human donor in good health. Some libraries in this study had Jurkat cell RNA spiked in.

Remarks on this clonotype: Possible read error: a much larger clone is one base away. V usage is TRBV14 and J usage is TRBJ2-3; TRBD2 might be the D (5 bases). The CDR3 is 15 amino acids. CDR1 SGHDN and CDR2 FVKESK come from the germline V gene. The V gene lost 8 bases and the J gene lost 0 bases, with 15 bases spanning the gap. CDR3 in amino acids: CASGLTTASTDTQYF. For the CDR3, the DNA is TGTGCCAGCGGCCTGACTACCGCTAGCACAGATACGCAGTATTTT.

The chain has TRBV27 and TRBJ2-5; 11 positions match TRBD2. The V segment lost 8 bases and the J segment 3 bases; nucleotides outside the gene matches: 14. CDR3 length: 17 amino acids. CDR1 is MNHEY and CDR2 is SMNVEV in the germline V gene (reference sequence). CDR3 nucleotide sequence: TGTGCCAGCGGACCTTTAGCGGGAGGGCCGGGGGAAGAGACCCAGTACTTC. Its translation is CASGPLAGGPGEETQYF.

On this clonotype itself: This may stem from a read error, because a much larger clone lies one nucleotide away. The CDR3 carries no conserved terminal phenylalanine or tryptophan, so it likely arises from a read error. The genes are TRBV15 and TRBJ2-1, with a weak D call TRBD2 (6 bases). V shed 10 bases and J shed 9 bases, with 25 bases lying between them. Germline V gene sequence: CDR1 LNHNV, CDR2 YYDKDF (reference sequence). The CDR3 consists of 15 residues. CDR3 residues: CASSRDWGNYAEQFL. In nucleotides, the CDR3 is TGTGCCAGCTCTCGGGACTGGGGGAACTATGCTGAGCAGTTCTTA.

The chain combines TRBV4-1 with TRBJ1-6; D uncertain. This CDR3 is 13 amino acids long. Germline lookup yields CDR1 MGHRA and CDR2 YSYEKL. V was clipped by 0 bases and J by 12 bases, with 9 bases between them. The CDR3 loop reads CASSQDSREPLHF. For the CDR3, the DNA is TGCGCCAGCAGCCAAGATTCCCGGGAACCCCTCCACTTT.

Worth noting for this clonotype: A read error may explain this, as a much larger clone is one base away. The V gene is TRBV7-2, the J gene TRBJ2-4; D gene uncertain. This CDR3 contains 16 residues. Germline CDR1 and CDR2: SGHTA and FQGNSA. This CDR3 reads CASSLYYQLAKNIQCF. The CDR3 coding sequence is TGTGCCAGCAGCTTATACTACCAATTAGCCAAAAACATTCAGTGCTTC.

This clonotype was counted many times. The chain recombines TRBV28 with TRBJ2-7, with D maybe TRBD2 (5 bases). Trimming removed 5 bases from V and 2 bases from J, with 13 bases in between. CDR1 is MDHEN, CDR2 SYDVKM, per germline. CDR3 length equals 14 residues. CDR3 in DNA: TGTGCCAGCAGTGACGCCGGGATTGCCTACGAGCAGTACTTC. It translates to CASSDAGIAYEQYF.

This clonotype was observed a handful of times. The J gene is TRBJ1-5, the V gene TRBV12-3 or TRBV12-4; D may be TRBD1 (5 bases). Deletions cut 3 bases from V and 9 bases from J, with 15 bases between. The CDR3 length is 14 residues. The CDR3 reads CASSFAGSIMPQHF. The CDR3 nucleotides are TGTGCCAGCAGTTTTGCAGGGAGCATAATGCCCCAGCATTTT.

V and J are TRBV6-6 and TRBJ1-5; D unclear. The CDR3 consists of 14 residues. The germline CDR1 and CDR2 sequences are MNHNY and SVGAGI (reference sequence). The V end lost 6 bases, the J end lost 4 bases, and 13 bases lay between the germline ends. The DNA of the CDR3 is TGTGCCAGCAGCCTCGACCGATCAAATCAGCCCCAGCATTTT. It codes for CASSLDRSNQPQHF.

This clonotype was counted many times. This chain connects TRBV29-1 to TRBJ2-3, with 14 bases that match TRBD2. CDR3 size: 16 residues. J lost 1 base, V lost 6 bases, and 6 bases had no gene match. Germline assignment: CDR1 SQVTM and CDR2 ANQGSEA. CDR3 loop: CSVMGLAGEGTDTQYF. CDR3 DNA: TGCAGCGTGATGGGACTAGCGGGAGAGGGCACAGATACGCAGTATTTT.

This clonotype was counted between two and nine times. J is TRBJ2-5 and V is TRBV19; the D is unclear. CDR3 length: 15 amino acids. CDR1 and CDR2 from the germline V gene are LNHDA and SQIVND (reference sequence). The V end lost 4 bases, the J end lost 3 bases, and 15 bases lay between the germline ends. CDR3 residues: CASSKQTSPEETQYF. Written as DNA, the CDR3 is TGTGCCAGTAGTAAACAGACAAGCCCCGAAGAGACCCAGTACTTC.

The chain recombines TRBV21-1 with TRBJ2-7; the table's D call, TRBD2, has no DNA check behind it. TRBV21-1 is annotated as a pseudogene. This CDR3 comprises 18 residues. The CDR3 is CASSKGDPGLAGVYEQYF. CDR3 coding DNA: TGTGCCAGCAGCAAAGGGGACCCGGGACTAGCGGGAGTTTACGAGCAGTACTTC.

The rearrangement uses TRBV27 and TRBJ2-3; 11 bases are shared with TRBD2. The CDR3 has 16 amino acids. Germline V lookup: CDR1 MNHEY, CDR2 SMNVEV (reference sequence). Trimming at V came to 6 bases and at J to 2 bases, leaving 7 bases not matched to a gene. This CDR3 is CASRVLAGGYTDTQYF. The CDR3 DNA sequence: TGTGCCAGCAGGGTTCTAGCGGGAGGATACACAGATACGCAGTATTTT.

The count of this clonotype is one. CDR3 residues: CASSQSLLLAETSTDTQYF. The DNA for the CDR3 is TGCGCCAGCAGCCAATCCCTCTTACTAGCGGAGACTAGCACAGATACGCAGTATTTT. The rearrangement uses TRBV4-3 and TRBJ2-3, with 8 bases identical to TRBD2. CDR3 length: 19 amino acids. V trimming: 2 bases; J trimming: 0 bases; junction bases outside the gene matches: 13. Per germline, CDR1 LGHNA and CDR2 YSLEER.

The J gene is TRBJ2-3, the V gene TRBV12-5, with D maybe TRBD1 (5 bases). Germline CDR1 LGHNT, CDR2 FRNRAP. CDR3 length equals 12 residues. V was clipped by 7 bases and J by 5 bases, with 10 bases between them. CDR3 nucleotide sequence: TGTGCTAGTGCCTTGACAGAAGATACGCAGTATTTT. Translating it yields CASALTEDTQYF.

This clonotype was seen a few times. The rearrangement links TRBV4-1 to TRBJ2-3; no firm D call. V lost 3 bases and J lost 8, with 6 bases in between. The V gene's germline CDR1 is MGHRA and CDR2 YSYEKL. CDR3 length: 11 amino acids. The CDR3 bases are TGCGCCAGCAGCCAGGGGTTTACGCAGTATTTT. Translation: CASSQGFTQYF.

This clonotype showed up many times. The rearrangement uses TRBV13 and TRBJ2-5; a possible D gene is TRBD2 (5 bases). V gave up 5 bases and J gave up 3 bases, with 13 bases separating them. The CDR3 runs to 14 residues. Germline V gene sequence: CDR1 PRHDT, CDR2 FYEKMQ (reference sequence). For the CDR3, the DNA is TGTGCCAGCAGCACCCGGACTGGAGAAGAGACCCAGTACTTC. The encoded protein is CASSTRTGEETQYF. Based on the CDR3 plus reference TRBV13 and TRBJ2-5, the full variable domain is AAGVIQSPRHLIKEKRETATLKCYPIPRHDTVYWYQQGPGQDPQFLISFYEKMQSDKGSIPDRFSAQQFSDYHSELNMSSLELGDSALYFCASSTRTGEETQYFGPGTRLLVL.